This TCR beta chain was obtained from a study of cytomegalovirus exposure and HLA in healthy donors. Both 60 Vbeta primers and 13 Jbeta primers went into the PCR. TCRdb's table, derived via immunoSEQ multiplex PCR, lists solely in-frame clones and lacks some. The table counts under 45,000 clones; over 3.5% lies in the top ten. V shed 4 bases and J 5 bases; nucleotides not matched to a gene: 5. This CDR3 comprises 15 residues. CDR1 and CDR2 from the germline V gene are SGHAT and FQNNGV. A note on this clone: Its antigen is as yet unknown.

Study conclusions and caveats: Among CMV-associated TCR beta chains, most appeared HLA-restricted in a later analysis. Most TCR sequences were seen very rarely across donors, but some public TCRs occurred in many. The authors listed around 150 TCR beta chains as cytomegalovirus-associated.

Sample: PBMCs. This clonotype originated in a male donor in good health and CMV-seronegative. The gene calls are TRBV11-2 and TRBJ1-6; TRBD1 matches 7 bases. The CDR3 is CASSSRGGNNSPLHF. Written as DNA, the CDR3 is TGTGCCAGCAGCTCACGAGGGGGCAATAATTCACCCCTCCACTTT.